The next 11 T cell receptor beta chains were all read from a single sample in a study of cytomegalovirus exposure and HLA in healthy donors. The PCR employed 60 Vbeta primers together with 13 Jbeta primers. Sequencing used immunoSEQ multiplex PCR; TCRdb keeps in-frame clones, though not all of them. The table lists 150,000 to 200,000 clones, more than 60% of them singletons. Source material: PBMCs. The receptors here all came from a human donor in good health.

The sample holds one count of this clone. The J gene is TRBJ2-5, the V gene TRBV7-9, with 11 bases lining up with TRBD2. Trimming took 1 base from V and 4 from J; bases not matched to a gene: 5. Germline lookup yields CDR1 SEHNR and CDR2 FQNEAQ (reference sequence). The CDR3 is 16 residues long. CDR3 in DNA: TGTGCCAGCAGCTTAGTGGCTAGCGGGGGGAGAGAGACCCAGTACTTC. This translates into CASSLVASGGRETQYF.

This chain connects TRBV5-1 to TRBJ2-5; TRBD2 agrees at 8 bases. The CDR3 covers 16 residues. V was pared by 4 bases and J by 0 bases, with 8 bases of the junction left unmatched. Germline V gene data show CDR1 as SGHRS and CDR2 as YFSETQ. CDR3 nucleotide sequence: TGCGCCAGCAGCATCTATAGCGGGGAATACCAAGAGACCCAGTACTTC. This gives the protein CASSIYSGEYQETQYF. Drawing the rest from reference TRBV5-1 and TRBJ2-5, the complete variable domain is KAGVTQTPRYLIKTRGQQVTLSCSPISGHRSVSWYQQTPGQGLQFLFEYFSETQRNKGNFPGRFSGRQFSNSRSEMNVSTLELGDSALYLCASSIYSGEYQETQYFGPGTRLLVL.

This clone showed up just a few times. J is TRBJ2-2 and V is TRBV5-1; TRBD2 is a possible D gene (6 bases). Between the trimmed V and J ends, which lost 0 bases and 2 bases, there was a span of 8 bases. CDR1 is SGHRS and CDR2 is YFSETQ in the germline V gene. The length of the CDR3 is 15 residues. CDR3 nucleotide sequence: TGCGCCAGCAGCTTGGGCGGGGTTAACACCGGGGAGCTGTTTTTT. This translates into CASSLGGVNTGELFF.

V is TRBV5-1 and J is TRBJ2-7; a weak D match, TRBD1 (5 bases). Germline CDR1 reads SGHRS; CDR2 reads YFSETQ. Trimming shortened V by 2 bases and J by 6 bases, and 12 bases separated the two germline ends. CDR3 size: 13 residues. CDR3 sequence (DNA): TGCGCCAGCAGCTTAGGGGATCCAAGCGAGCAGTACTTC. Protein sequence: CASSLGDPSEQYF. The full variable domain, rest sourced from reference TRBV5-1 and TRBJ2-7, is KAGVTQTPRYLIKTRGQQVTLSCSPISGHRSVSWYQQTPGQGLQFLFEYFSETQRNKGNFPGRFSGRQFSNSRSEMNVSTLELGDSALYLCASSLGDPSEQYFGPGTRLTVT.

V and J are TRBV7-8 and TRBJ1-1; 7 bases align to TRBD1. In germline, CDR1 is SGHVS, CDR2 FQNEAQ. Unmatched junction bases numbered 8, after V lost 5 bases and J lost 5 bases. The CDR3 extends over 14 amino acids. CDR3 in amino acids: CASSTSGGRTEAFF. The CDR3 coding sequence is TGTGCCAGCAGCACTTCAGGGGGGCGGACTGAAGCTTTCTTT.

This clone was recorded a few times. The J gene is TRBJ2-1, the V gene TRBV11-2; 9 positions match TRBD2. Germline CDR1 is SGHAT and CDR2 is FQNNGV. The CDR3 has 15 residues. Trimming at V came to 5 bases and at J to 8 bases, leaving 10 bases not matched to a gene. CDR3 sequence (DNA): TGTGCCAGCAGCGATGGGCCTAGCGGGGCGCATGAGCAGTTCTTC. Encoded protein: CASSDGPSGAHEQFF.

This rearrangement joins TRBV21-1 to TRBJ2-7; the listed D gene, TRBD2, was not tested against the DNA. TRBV21-1 is tagged as a pseudogene. The CDR3 covers 16 residues. The CDR3 is CASSMGGRGASYEQYF. The CDR3 DNA is TGTGCCAGCAGCATGGGGGGTCGGGGGGCCTCCTACGAGCAGTACTTC.

This clone was counted ten times or more. The chain has TRBV30 and TRBJ1-1, with D unclear. This CDR3 contains 13 residues. In germline, CDR1 is GTSNPN, CDR2 SVGIG (reference sequence). V lost 2 bases and J lost 7, with 14 bases in between. CDR3 sequence: CAWSYGRRDEAFF. The CDR3 bases are TGTGCCTGGAGTTATGGGAGGAGAGATGAAGCTTTCTTT.

The count of this clone is one. This rearrangement joins TRBV19 to TRBJ2-1; 9 bases fit TRBD2. V lost 3 bases, J lost 4 bases, and 4 bases stayed unmatched. Germline assignment: CDR1 LNHDA and CDR2 SQIVND (reference sequence). The length of the CDR3 is 15 residues. The CDR3 region has the DNA TGTGCCAGTAGTATGAGGGCGGGGGGGTACAATGAGCAGTTCTTC. This gives the protein CASSMRAGGYNEQFF.

The rearrangement uses TRBV5-1 and TRBJ2-5, with D possibly being TRBD1 (6 bases). The CDR3 consists of 13 residues. V was clipped by 6 bases and J by 1 base, with 10 bases between them. In germline, CDR1 is SGHRS, CDR2 YFSETQ. The CDR3 region is CASNSGAQETQYF. The CDR3 DNA reads as TGCGCCAGCAATTCAGGGGCCCAAGAGACCCAGTACTTC.

This clone appeared a few times. The chain employs TRBV7-3 and TRBJ2-1; the match to TRBD2 covers 9 bases. The germline V gene has CDR1 SGHTA and CDR2 FQGTGA. This CDR3 is built from 15 residues. V was clipped by 3 bases and J by 6 bases; unmatched bases: 6. The CDR3 DNA is TGTGCCAGCAGCTTCGGGACTAGCCAGGGCAATGAGCAGTTCTTC. This translates into CASSFGTSQGNEQFF.